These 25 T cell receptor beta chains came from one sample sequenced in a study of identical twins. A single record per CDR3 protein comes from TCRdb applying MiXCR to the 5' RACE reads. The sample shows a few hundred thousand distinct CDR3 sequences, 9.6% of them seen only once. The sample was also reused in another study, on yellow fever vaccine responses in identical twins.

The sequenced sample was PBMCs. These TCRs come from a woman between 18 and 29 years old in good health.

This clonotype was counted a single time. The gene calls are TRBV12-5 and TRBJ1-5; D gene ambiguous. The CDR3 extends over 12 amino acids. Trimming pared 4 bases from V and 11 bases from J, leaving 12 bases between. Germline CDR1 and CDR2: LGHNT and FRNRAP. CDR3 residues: CASGSSKGAQHF. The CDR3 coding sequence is TGTGCTAGTGGTTCCTCCAAGGGAGCCCAGCATTTT. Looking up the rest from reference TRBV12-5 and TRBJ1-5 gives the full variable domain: DARVTQTPRHKVTEMGQEVTMRCQPILGHNTVFWYRQTMMQGLELLAYFRNRAPLDDSGMPKDRFSAEMPDATLATLKIQPSEPRDSAVYFCASGSSKGAQHFGDGTRLSIL.

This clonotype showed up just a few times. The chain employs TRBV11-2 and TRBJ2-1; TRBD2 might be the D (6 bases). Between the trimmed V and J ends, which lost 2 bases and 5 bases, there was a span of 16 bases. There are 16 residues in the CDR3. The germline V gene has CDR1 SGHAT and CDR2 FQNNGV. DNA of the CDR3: TGTGCCAGCAGCTTATCCCCGTCCGGGGGAGACAATGAGCAGTTCTTC. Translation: CASSLSPSGGDNEQFF.

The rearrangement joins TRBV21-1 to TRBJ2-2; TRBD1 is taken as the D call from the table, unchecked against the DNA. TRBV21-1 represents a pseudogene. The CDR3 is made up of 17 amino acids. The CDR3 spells CASSKEYRVGGAGELFF. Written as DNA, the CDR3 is TGTGCCAGCAGCAAAGAGTATAGGGTTGGGGGGGCCGGGGAGCTGTTTTTT.

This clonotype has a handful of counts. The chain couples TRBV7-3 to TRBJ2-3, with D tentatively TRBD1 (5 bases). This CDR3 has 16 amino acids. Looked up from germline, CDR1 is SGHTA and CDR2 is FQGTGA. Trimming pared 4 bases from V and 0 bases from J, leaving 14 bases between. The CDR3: CASSSSGAHSTDTQYF. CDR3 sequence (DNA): TGTGCCAGCAGCTCCAGTGGGGCCCATAGCACAGATACGCAGTATTTT.

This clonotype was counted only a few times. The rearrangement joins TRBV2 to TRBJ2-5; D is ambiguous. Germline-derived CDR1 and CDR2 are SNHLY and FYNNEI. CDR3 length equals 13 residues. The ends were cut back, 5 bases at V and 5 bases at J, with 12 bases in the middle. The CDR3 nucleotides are TGTGCCAGCAGTAACGACATCGCTGAGACCCAGTACTTC. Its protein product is CASSNDIAETQYF.

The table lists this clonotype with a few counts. The CDR3 DNA sequence: TGCAGTGCCAGGACGGTAACCTACGAGCAGTACTTC. It encodes CSARTVTYEQYF. The chain is built from TRBV20-1 and TRBJ2-7; D uncertain. Germline CDR1 is DFQATT and CDR2 is SNEGSKA (reference sequence). The CDR3 length is 12 residues. The V and J ends lost 6 bases and 2 bases respectively, with 11 bases between them.

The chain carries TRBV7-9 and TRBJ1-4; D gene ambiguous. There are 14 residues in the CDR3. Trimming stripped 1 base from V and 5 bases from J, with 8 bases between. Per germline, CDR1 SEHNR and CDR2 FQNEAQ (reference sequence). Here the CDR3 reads CASSLGEYNEKLFF. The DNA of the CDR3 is TGTGCCAGCAGCTTAGGGGAGTACAATGAAAAACTGTTTTTT.

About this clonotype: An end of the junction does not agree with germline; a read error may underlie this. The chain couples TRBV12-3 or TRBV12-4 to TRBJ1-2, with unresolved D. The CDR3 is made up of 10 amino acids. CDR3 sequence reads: CASRQKQYAF. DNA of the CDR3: TGTGCCAGCCGTCAAAAACAGTATGCCTTC.

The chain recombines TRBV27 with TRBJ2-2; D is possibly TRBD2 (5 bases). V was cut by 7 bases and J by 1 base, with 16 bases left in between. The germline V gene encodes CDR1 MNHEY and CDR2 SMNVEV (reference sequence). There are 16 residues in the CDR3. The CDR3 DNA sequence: TGTGCCAGCAACGCTGAAGCGGCCCTGAACACCGGGGAGCTGTTTTTT. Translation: CASNAEAALNTGELFF.

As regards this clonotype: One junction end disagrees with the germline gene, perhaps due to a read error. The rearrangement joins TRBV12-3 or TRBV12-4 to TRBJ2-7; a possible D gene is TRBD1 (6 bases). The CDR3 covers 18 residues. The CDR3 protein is CTSSLIFDPGAYSYEQYF. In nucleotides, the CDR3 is TGTACCAGCAGTTTAATATTTGATCCAGGGGCCTACTCCTACGAGCAGTACTTC.

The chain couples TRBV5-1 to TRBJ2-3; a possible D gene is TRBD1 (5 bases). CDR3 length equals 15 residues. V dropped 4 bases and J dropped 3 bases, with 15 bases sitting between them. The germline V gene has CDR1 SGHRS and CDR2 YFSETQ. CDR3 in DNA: TGCGCCAGCAGCCCTGCAAGGGGTGGAACAGATACGCAGTATTTT. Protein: CASSPARGGTDTQYF.

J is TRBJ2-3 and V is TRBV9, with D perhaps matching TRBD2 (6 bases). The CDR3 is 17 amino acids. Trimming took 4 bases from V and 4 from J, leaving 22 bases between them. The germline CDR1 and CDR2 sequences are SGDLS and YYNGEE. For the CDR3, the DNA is TGTGCCAGCAGCCCTCACCCCGGGACTCCCATCCCAGATACGCAGTATTTT. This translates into CASSPHPGTPIPDTQYF.

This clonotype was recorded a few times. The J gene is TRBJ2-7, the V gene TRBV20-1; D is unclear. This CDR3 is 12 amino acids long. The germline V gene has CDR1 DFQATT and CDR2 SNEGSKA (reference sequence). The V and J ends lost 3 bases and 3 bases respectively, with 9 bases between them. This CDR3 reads CSASPPLYEQYF. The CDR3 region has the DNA TGCAGTGCTAGTCCCCCACTCTACGAGCAGTACTTC.

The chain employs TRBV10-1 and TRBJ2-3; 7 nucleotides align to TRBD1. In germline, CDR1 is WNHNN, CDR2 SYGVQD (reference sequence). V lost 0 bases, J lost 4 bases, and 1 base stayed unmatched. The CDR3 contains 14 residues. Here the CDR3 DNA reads TGCGCCAGCAGTGAGTCGACAGGGCCAGATACGCAGTATTTT. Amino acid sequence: CASSESTGPDTQYF.

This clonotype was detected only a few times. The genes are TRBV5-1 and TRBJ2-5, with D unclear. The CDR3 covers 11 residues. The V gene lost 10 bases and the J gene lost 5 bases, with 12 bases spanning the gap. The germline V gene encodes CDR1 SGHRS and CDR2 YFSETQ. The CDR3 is CACATGETQYF. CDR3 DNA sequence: TGCGCCTGCGCTACCGGCGAGACCCAGTACTTC.

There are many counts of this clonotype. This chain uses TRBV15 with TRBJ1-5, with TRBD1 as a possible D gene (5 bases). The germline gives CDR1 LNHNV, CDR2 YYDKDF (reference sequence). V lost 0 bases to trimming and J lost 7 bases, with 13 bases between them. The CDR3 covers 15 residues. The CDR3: CATSRDREGPQPQHF. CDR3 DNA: TGTGCCACCAGCAGAGACCGTGAGGGGCCCCAGCCCCAGCATTTT.

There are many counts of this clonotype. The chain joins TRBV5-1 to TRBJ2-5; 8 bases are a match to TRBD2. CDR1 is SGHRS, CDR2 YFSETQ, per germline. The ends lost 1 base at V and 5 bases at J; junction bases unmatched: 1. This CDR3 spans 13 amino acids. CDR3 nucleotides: TGCGCCAGCAGCTTGAGCGGGAGTGAGACCCAGTACTTC. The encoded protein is CASSLSGSETQYF.

CDR3 DNA sequence: TGTGCCACCAGTGATTCCCGGGACCCGCAAGAGACCCAGTACTTC. Its translation is CATSDSRDPQETQYF. The chain carries TRBV24-1 and TRBJ2-5; the D gene could be TRBD1 or TRBD2 (5 bases each). This CDR3 contains 15 residues. Trimming removed 2 bases from V and 2 bases from J, with 11 bases in between. The germline gives CDR1 KGHDR, CDR2 SFDVKD.

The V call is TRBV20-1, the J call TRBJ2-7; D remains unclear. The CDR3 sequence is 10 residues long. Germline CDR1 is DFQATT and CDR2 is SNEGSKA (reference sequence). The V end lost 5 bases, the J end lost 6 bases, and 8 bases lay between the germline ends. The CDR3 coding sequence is TGCAGTGCTGGCCAGGTCGAGCAGTACTTC. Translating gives CSAGQVEQYF.

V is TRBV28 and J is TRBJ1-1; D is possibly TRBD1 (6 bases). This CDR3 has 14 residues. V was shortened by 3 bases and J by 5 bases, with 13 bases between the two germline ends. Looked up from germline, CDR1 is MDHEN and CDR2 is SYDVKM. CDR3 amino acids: CASSLSRGRTEAFF. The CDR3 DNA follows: TGTGCCAGCAGTTTGAGTAGGGGGAGGACTGAAGCTTTCTTT.

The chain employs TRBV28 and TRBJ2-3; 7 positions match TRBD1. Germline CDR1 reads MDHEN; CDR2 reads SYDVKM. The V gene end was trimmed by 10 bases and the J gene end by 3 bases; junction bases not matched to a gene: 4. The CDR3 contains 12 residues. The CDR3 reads CAIRQGTDTQYF. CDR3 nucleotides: TGTGCCATACGACAGGGTACAGATACGCAGTATTTT.

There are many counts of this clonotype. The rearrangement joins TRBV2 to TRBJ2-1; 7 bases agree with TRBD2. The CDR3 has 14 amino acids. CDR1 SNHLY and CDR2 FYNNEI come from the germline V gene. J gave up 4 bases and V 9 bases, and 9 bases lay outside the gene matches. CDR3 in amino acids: CASNSGLGYNEQFF. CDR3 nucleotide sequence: TGTGCCAGTAATAGCGGGTTGGGTTACAATGAGCAGTTCTTC.

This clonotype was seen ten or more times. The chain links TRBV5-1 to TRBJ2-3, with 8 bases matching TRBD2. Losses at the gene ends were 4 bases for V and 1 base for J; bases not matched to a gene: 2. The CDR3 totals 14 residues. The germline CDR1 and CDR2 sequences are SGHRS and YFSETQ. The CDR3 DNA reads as TGCGCCAGCAGCCCGGGGGGGCGCACAGATACGCAGTATTTT. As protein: CASSPGGRTDTQYF.

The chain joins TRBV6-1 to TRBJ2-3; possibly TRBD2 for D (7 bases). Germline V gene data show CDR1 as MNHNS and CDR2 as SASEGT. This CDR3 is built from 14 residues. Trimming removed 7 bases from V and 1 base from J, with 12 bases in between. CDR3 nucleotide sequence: TGTGCCAGCATGGGGGGGCGCGGCACAGATACGCAGTATTTT. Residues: CASMGGRGTDTQYF.

The CDR3, as DNA: TGTGCCAGCAGCTCCCACCGGGGAAGAGCTTTCTTT. Protein product: CASSSHRGRAFF. The chain uses TRBV7-9 and TRBJ1-1; D is uncertain. Germline V lookup: CDR1 SEHNR, CDR2 FQNEAQ (reference sequence). The CDR3 loop spans 12 amino acids. V was trimmed by 4 bases and J by 10 bases, leaving 13 bases between them. Full variable domain (rest looked up from reference TRBV7-9 and TRBJ1-1): DTGVSQNPRHKITKRGQNVTFRCDPISEHNRLYWYRQTLGQGPEFLTYFQNEAQLEKSRLLSDRFSAERPKGSFSTLEIQRTEQGDSAMYLCASSSHRGRAFFGQGTRLTVV.